Following are 18 T cell receptor beta chains from one sample sequenced in a study of blood T cells in healthy people across ages. PCR was performed a second time for about 7 to 11 cycles using a sample-barcoded 5' primer and a J-beta primer mix. Using its own MiXCR run on the 5' RACE reads, TCRdb lists one record per CDR3 protein. The sample has 800,000 or so distinct CDR3 sequences; approximately 25% are singletons. This sample also belongs to another study, concerning T cells of mothers and their children.

The sample comprised blood. The receptors were gathered from a boy between 10 and 17 years old in good health.

In the case of this clonotype: At one boundary the junction diverges from the germline segment, which might be a read error. The rearrangement links TRBV2 to TRBJ1-5, with 9 nucleotides matching TRBD1. From germline, CDR1 is SNHLY and CDR2 FYNNEI. This CDR3 has 15 amino acids. Here the CDR3 reads CTSSEQGAGNQPQHF. In DNA form, the CDR3 reads TGTACCAGCAGTGAACAGGGGGCGGGTAATCAGCCCCAGCATTTT.

The J gene is TRBJ2-1, the V gene TRBV7-9; D possibly matches TRBD1 or TRBD2 (5 bases each). V was pared by 5 bases and J by 4 bases, with 27 bases between. Per the germline V gene, CDR1 is SEHNR and CDR2 is FQNEAQ (reference sequence). The CDR3 is 19 residues long. CDR3 residues: CASSPTWGPDSQTYNEQFF. In DNA form, the CDR3 reads TGTGCCAGCAGCCCAACCTGGGGCCCGGACTCACAAACATACAATGAGCAGTTCTTC.

This chain links TRBV5-5 with TRBJ2-7; 9 nucleotides align to TRBD2. The CDR3 covers 15 residues. Germline V gene sequence: CDR1 SGHKS, CDR2 YYEKEE (reference sequence). V shed 0 bases and J 0 bases; nucleotides not matched to a gene: 1. CDR3 nucleotide sequence: TGTGCCAGCAGCTTGGAGGGACTAGCCTCCTACGAGCAGTACTTC. This gives the protein CASSLEGLASYEQYF.

V gene TRBV7-9 combines with J gene TRBJ2-4, with 7 bases that match TRBD1. The CDR3 length is 14 residues. Germline CDR1 reads SEHNR; CDR2 reads FQNEAQ (reference sequence). J lost 5 bases, V lost 5 bases, and 6 bases had no gene match. The CDR3 loop is CASSRRQGENIQYF. DNA for the CDR3: TGTGCCAGCAGCCGCCGGCAGGGGGAAAACATTCAGTACTTC.

This chain connects TRBV15 to TRBJ2-3, with 9 bases that match TRBD1. The V segment lost 0 bases and the J segment 3 bases; nucleotides outside the gene matches: 7. In germline, CDR1 is LNHNV, CDR2 YYDKDF (reference sequence). This CDR3 spans 17 amino acids. CDR3 nucleotide sequence: TGTGCCACCAGCAGAGATCGGGACAGGGTAGGAACAGATACGCAGTATTTT. Its protein is CATSRDRDRVGTDTQYF.

The chain links TRBV9 to TRBJ2-7; D may be TRBD2 (6 bases). The germline V gene has CDR1 SGDLS and CDR2 YYNGEE. This CDR3 spans 17 amino acids. V gave up 0 bases and J gave up 2 bases, with 18 bases separating them. The CDR3: CASSVGDSGVKTYEQYF. DNA of the CDR3: TGTGCCAGCAGCGTAGGGGATTCGGGGGTAAAAACCTACGAGCAGTACTTC.

In regard to this clonotype: An end of the junction does not agree with germline; a read error may underlie this. The rearrangement links TRBV7-8 to TRBJ2-7, with D maybe TRBD2 (6 bases). The CDR3 runs to 14 residues. Germline V lookup: CDR1 SGHVS, CDR2 FQNEAQ. The CDR3 loop reads CASNLLRDSYEQYF. The CDR3 nucleotides read TGTGCCAGCAACTTATTGCGGGACTCCTACGAGCAGTACTTC.

The gene calls are TRBV20-1 and TRBJ1-1, with 8 bases that match TRBD1. CDR1 and CDR2 from the germline V gene are DFQATT and SNEGSKA (reference sequence). This CDR3 region has 14 residues. V lost 0 bases, J lost 3 bases, and 3 bases stayed unmatched. The CDR3 is CSARDQGADTEAFF. CDR3 nucleotides: TGCAGTGCTAGAGATCAGGGGGCGGACACTGAAGCTTTCTTT.

The chain employs TRBV29-1 and TRBJ2-2; TRBD1 matches 8 bases. Germline trimming cut 7 bases from V and 9 bases from J; bases unmatched to any gene: 13. CDR1 and CDR2 from the germline V gene are SQVTM and ANQGSEA. This CDR3 is 14 amino acids long. The CDR3 DNA reads TGCAGCGCCCTCATCGGACAGGGTCGGCGGGAGCTGTTTTTT. Its translation: CSALIGQGRRELFF.

The V gene is TRBV29-1, the J gene TRBJ2-1; no clear D. The CDR3 runs 13 residues. Per germline, CDR1 SQVTM and CDR2 ANQGSEA. The V end was cut by 6 bases, the J end by 0 bases, with 9 bases between. The CDR3 here is CSVPHSSYNEQFF. CDR3 nucleotide sequence: TGCAGCGTACCTCATAGCTCCTACAATGAGCAGTTCTTC.

This clonotype has more than one count but fewer than ten. CDR3 nucleotide sequence: TGTGCCAGCAGCCGTACGGGGGGGCGCCTTGCGGGCTACACCTTC. This gives the protein CASSRTGGRLAGYTF. This chain uses TRBV6-5 with TRBJ1-2; tentative D call: TRBD1 (6 bases). Trimming removed 6 bases at V and 8 bases at J, with 22 bases between. The length of the CDR3 is 15 residues. CDR1 is MNHEY, CDR2 SVGAGI, per germline.

This clonotype was seen a handful of times. The J gene is TRBJ2-3, the V gene TRBV7-2; the D gene could be TRBD1 or TRBD2 (6 bases each). V lost 6 bases and J lost 5, with 15 bases in between. This CDR3 contains 14 residues. Germline assignment: CDR1 SGHTA and CDR2 FQGNSA. This chain's CDR3 is CASREGQGLDTQYF. CDR3 coding DNA: TGTGCCAGCAGGGAGGGGCAGGGGTTAGATACGCAGTATTTT. Together with reference TRBV7-2 and TRBJ2-3, the CDR3 gives the full variable domain: GAGVSQSPSNKVTEKGKDVELRCDPISGHTALYWYRQSLGQGLEFLIYFQGNSAPDKSGLPSDRFSAERTGGSVSTLTIQRTQQEDSAVYLCASREGQGLDTQYFGPGTRLTVL.

The chain has TRBV21-1 and TRBJ2-2; the table's D call TRBD1 went unverified against the DNA. TRBV21-1 is a known pseudogene. CDR3 length: 19 residues. CDR3 protein: CASSKVGTGLAANTGELFF. The CDR3 nucleotides are TGTGCCAGCAGCAAAGTAGGGACAGGACTCGCCGCGAACACCGGGGAGCTGTTTTTT.

This clonotype was picked up a small number of times. Mismatch with germline at one junction end may stem from a read error. J is TRBJ2-1 and V is TRBV12-5, with 7 bases lining up with TRBD2. This CDR3 contains 13 residues. The germline gives CDR1 LGHNT, CDR2 FRNRAP. CDR3 sequence (DNA): TGTGCTGGTGGTTTGGGGACTACTTATGAGCAGTTCTTC. Translating it yields CAGGLGTTYEQFF.

V usage is TRBV9 and J usage is TRBJ1-4; D perhaps matches TRBD1 (6 bases). The CDR3 runs 15 residues. The V and J ends lost 0 bases and 5 bases respectively, with 11 bases between them. The germline V gene has CDR1 SGDLS and CDR2 YYNGEE. The CDR3 loop is CASSVAGHPNEKLFF. The CDR3 DNA sequence: TGTGCCAGCAGCGTAGCGGGACACCCGAATGAAAAACTGTTTTTT.

The genes are TRBV10-3 and TRBJ1-3, with 11 bases fitting TRBD1. This CDR3 has 16 amino acids. Germline-derived CDR1 and CDR2 are ENHRY and SYGVKD. J lost 0 bases, V lost 4 bases, and 2 bases had no gene match. CDR3 region: CAISGTGGLSGNTIYF. The CDR3 DNA reads TGTGCCATCAGTGGGACAGGGGGCCTCTCTGGAAACACCATATATTTT.

This clonotype is a singleton in its sample. For the CDR3, the DNA is TGTGCCAGCAGCCCACAGACCTTCCAAGTTGGGGTATACCAAGAGACCCAGTACTTC. It is translated as CASSPQTFQVGVYQETQYF. V is TRBV3-1 and J is TRBJ2-5, with unresolved D. Germline V CDR1 and CDR2: LGHDT, YNNKEL (reference sequence). Trimming cost V 4 bases and J 0 bases, with 24 bases left between them. This CDR3 comprises 19 residues.

The chain employs TRBV7-9 and TRBJ1-1; 7 bases line up with TRBD1. In germline, CDR1 is SEHNR, CDR2 FQNEAQ (reference sequence). The CDR3 is made up of 16 amino acids. J was trimmed by 4 bases and V by 6 bases; bases with no gene match: 14. CDR3 amino acids: CASSQLGAGGTTEAFF. In DNA, the CDR3 is TGTGCCAGCAGTCAATTGGGGGCAGGGGGGACCACTGAAGCTTTCTTT.